This entry concerns a single TCR beta chain. What it recognizes is unknown. Via MiXCR, TCRdb re-called the RT-PCR reads, giving one row per CDR3 protein. The sample has 650,000 to 800,000 distinct CDR3 sequences, approximately 17% seen once. The data stem from a study of response to subunit inactivated influenza vaccine. Points from the study as a whole: Authors suggested few new T cells are recruited by each seasonal influenza vaccination.

The CDR3 spans 14 residues. Germline V lookup: CDR1 SEHNR, CDR2 FQNEAQ (reference sequence). The J segment lost 10 bases and the V segment lost 5 bases, leaving 9 bases of the junction unmatched. Source: PBMCs from blood, taken 4 to 6 days after vaccination. V is TRBV7-9 and J is TRBJ1-4; 8 positions match TRBD1. The clonotype originates from a man in his fifties who received an inactivated influenza vaccine. CDR3 in amino acids: CASSGPTGEGKLFF. Here the CDR3 DNA reads TGTGCCAGCAGCGGACCGACAGGGGAGGGAAAACTGTTTTTT. The whole variable domain, remainder taken from reference TRBV7-9 and TRBJ1-4, is DTGVSQNPRHKITKRGQNVTFRCDPISEHNRLYWYRQTLGQGPEFLTYFQNEAQLEKSRLLSDRFSAERPKGSFSTLEIQRTEQGDSAMYLCASSGPTGEGKLFFGSGTQLSVL.